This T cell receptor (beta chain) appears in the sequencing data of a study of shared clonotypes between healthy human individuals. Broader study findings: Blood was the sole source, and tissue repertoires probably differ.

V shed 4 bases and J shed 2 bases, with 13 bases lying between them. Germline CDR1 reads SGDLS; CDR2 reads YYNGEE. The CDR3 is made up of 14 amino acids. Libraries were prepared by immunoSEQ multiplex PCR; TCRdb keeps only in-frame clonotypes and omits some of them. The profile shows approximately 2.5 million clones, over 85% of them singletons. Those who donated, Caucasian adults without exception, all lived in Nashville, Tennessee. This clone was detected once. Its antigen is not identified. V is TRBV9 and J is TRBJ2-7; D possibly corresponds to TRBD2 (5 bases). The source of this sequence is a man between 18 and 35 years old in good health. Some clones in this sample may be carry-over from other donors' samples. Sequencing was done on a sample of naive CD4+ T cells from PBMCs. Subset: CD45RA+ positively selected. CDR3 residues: CASSPRGLTYEQYF. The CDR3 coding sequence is TGTGCCAGCAGCCCCCGCGGGTTGACCTACGAGCAGTACTTC.